The table lists the clone carrying this T cell receptor beta chain with a few counts. Its antigen is still unknown. Trimming took off 5 bases at V and 5 bases at J, with 9 bases between the two ends. The CDR3 runs 12 residues. CDR1 is MNHNS, CDR2 SASEGT, per germline. The authors deemed Graves' hyperthyroidism stable absent ophthalmopathy progression within 18 months. Hyperthyroidism was newly diagnosed in patients aged 18 to 65 (duration under 2 months). Lactation, pregnancy, other autoimmune disease or uncontrolled infection excluded patients. This sample was included in a study of T cells in Graves' hyperthyroidism and ophthalmopathy. Study outcomes and limitations: Researchers report that a 13 V-J model separated ophthalmopathy from stable hyperthyroidism.

RNA transcripts gave rise to amplified TCR beta CDR3 regions. Using the HTBI primer set, a first-round RT-PCR was run on the TCR CDR3. One entry per CDR3 protein results from TCRdb running MiXCR on the multiplex PCR reads. This sample carries 380,000 or so distinct CDR3 sequences, about 14% of them seen once, and the ten largest clones take 20% to 25%. Sequencing was done on a sample of blood. This TCR was sampled from a woman aged 25-40 years with Graves' hyperthyroidism. This rearrangement joins TRBV6-1 to TRBJ1-1; no reliable D call. The CDR3 loop reads CASSSSETEAFF. The CDR3 DNA follows: TGTGCCAGCAGTTCTTCAGAAACTGAAGCTTTCTTT.